This T cell receptor (beta chain) is from a study of PD-1 blockade in mismatch repair-deficient tumors. Study-wide background: Patients had 12 mismatch repair-deficient cancer types and were previously treated and progressing.

Regarding this clone: Its specificity is not known.

Deletions cut 0 bases from V and 10 bases from J, with 12 bases between. Per germline, CDR1 LGHNA and CDR2 YNFKEQ. CDR3 length equals 13 residues. Some clones are missing from TCRdb's copy, which holds only in-frame ones; the method was immunoSEQ multiplex PCR. This sample has about 34,000 clones, with approximately 80% found just once. TCRs were sequenced from a few patients responding to pembrolizumab. Study-wide findings and caveats: Rapid post-treatment expansion, then contraction, generally preceding radiologic response, marked tumor-resident clones.

V and J are TRBV4-2 and TRBJ2-5; no clear D gene. The source of this sequence is an adult with mismatch repair-deficient cancer. The sample consisted of PBMCs, taken roughly 6 weeks after starting pembrolizumab. In nucleotides, the CDR3 is TGTGCCAGCAGCCAAGATGTACAGACCGACCAGTACTTC. It encodes CASSQDVQTDQYF.